These 8 T cell receptor beta chains were all obtained from the same sample, sequenced in a study of T cells after yellow fever vaccination. TCRdb ran MiXCR on the 5' RACE reads and lists one entry per CDR3 protein. Of about 130,000 distinct CDR3 sequences listed, roughly 9% are singletons. The specimen was CD8+ T cells sorted from PBMCs, collected on the day of the yellow fever booster vaccination. Receptors originate from a man between 18 and 35 years old who received the YFV17D yellow fever vaccine.

The CDR3 region is CASSQARVEAFF. The DNA for the CDR3 is TGTGCCAGCAGCCAAGCCAGAGTTGAAGCTTTCTTT. V is TRBV4-2 and J is TRBJ1-1; D uncertain. This CDR3 is built from 12 residues. V was pared by 1 base and J by 7 bases, with 7 bases between. Looked up from germline, CDR1 is LGHNA and CDR2 is YNFKEQ.

This clonotype was counted ten times or more. This chain links TRBV9 with TRBJ2-5, with TRBD1 identical over 8 bases. Germline trimming cut 1 base from V and 4 bases from J; bases unmatched to any gene: 3. The CDR3 sequence is 14 residues long. In germline, CDR1 is SGDLS, CDR2 YYNGEE. CDR3 sequence: CASSVWGTGETQYF. CDR3 bases: TGTGCCAGCAGCGTATGGGGGACAGGAGAGACCCAGTACTTC.

The CDR3 nucleotides read TGTGCCAGCAGCTCCCGGGCCTTTTTTTACGAGCAGTACTTC. Translation gives CASSSRAFFYEQYF. The chain is built from TRBV12-3 or TRBV12-4 and TRBJ2-7, with D unclear. The V end lost 6 bases, the J end lost 4 bases, and 16 bases lay between the germline ends. The CDR3 loop spans 14 amino acids.

V gene TRBV7-9 combines with J gene TRBJ2-5; tentatively, D is TRBD2 (6 bases). This CDR3 is built from 16 residues. CDR1 and CDR2 from the germline V gene are SEHNR and FQNEAQ (reference sequence). V was shortened by 1 base and J by 0 bases, with 12 bases between the two germline ends. CDR3 region: CASSLVVSGYQETQYF. CDR3 sequence (DNA): TGTGCCAGCAGCTTAGTAGTTAGCGGCTACCAAGAGACCCAGTACTTC.

This clonotype was observed at least ten times. The V call is TRBV20-1, the J call TRBJ2-7, with D possibly TRBD1 on 5 matching bases. Per the germline V gene, CDR1 is DFQATT and CDR2 is SNEGSKA (reference sequence). The CDR3 runs to 14 residues. V lost 4 bases and J lost 5, with 18 bases in between. The CDR3 loop reads CSATPIQGDDEQYF. In DNA, the CDR3 is TGCAGTGCTACCCCCATCCAGGGTGACGACGAGCAGTACTTC.

This clonotype has only a few counts. J is TRBJ1-4 and V is TRBV5-5, with unresolved D. The germline V gene has CDR1 SGHKS and CDR2 YYEKEE (reference sequence). The CDR3 sequence is 13 residues long. V lost 4 bases to trimming and J lost 3 bases, with 7 bases between them. The CDR3: CASSGLSNEKLFF. In DNA form, the CDR3 reads TGTGCCAGCAGCGGACTCTCTAATGAAAAACTGTTTTTT.

The chain recombines TRBV5-5 with TRBJ2-1; TRBD1 is a possible D gene (6 bases). The CDR3 extends over 15 amino acids. The germline CDR1 and CDR2 sequences are SGHKS and YYEKEE (reference sequence). V lost 3 bases and J lost 1, with 11 bases in between. The CDR3 reads CASSWGLKSYNEQFF. CDR3 coding DNA: TGTGCCAGCAGCTGGGGGCTTAAGTCCTACAATGAGCAGTTCTTC.

The chain recombines TRBV11-1 with TRBJ2-5; D might be TRBD1 or TRBD2, each matching 5 bases. V dropped 6 bases and J dropped 3 bases, with 17 bases sitting between them. Germline-derived CDR1 and CDR2 are SGHAT and FQDESV (reference sequence). CDR3 size: 15 residues. The CDR3, as DNA: TGTGCCAGCAGGATCGGTTCCTGGGACGAAGAGACCCAGTACTTC. Its translation is CASRIGSWDEETQYF.